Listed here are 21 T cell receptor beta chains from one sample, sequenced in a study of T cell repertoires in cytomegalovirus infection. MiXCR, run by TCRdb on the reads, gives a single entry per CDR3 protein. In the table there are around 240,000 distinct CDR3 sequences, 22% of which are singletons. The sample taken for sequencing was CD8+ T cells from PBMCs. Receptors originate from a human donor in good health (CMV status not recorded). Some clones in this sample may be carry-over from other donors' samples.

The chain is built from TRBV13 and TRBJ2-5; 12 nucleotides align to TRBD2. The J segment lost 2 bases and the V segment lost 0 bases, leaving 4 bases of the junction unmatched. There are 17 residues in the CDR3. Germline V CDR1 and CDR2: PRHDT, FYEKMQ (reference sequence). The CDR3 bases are TGTGCCAGCAGCTTAGGATCTAGCGGGGGGGGACAAGAGACCCAGTACTTC. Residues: CASSLGSSGGGQETQYF.

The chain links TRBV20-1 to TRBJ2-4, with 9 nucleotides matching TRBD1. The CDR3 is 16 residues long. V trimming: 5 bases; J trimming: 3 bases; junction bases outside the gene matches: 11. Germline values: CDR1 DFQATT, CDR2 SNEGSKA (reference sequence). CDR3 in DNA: TGCAGTGCTGAGGGAGACCGGGACAGGGTCAAAAACATTCAGTACTTC. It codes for CSAEGDRDRVKNIQYF.

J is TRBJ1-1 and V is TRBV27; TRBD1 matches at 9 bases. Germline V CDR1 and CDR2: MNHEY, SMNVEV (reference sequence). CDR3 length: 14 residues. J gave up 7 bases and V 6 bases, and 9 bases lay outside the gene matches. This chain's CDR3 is CASSTGTGNLEAFF. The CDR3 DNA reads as TGTGCCAGCAGCACCGGGACAGGGAACCTTGAAGCTTTCTTT.

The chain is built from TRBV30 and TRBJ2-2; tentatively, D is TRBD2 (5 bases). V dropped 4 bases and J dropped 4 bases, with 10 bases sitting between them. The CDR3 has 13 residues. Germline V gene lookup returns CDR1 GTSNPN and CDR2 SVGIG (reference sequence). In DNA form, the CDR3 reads TGTGCCTGGATCCCCCGGGGCACCGGGGAGCTGTTTTTT. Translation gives CAWIPRGTGELFF.

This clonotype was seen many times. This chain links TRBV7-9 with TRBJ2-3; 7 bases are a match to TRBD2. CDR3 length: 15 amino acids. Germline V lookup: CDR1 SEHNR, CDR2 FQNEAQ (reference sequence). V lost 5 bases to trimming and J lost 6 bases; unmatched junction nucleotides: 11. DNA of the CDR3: TGTGCCAGCAGCCCAGCGGGGTTACCTCGGGATACGCAGTATTTT. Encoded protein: CASSPAGLPRDTQYF.

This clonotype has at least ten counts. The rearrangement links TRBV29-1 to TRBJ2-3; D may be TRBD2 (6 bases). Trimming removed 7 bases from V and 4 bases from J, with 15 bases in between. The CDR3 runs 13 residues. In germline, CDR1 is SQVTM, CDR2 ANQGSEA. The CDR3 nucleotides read TGCAGCGCCCAAGTAGCGGTATCAGATACGCAGTATTTT. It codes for CSAQVAVSDTQYF.

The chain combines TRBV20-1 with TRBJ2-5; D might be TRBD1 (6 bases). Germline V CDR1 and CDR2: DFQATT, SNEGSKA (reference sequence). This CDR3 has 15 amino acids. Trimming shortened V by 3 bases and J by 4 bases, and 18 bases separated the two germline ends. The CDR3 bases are TGCAGTGCTAGGAGTCCCCAGGACAGTCCAGAGACCCAGTACTTC. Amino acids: CSARSPQDSPETQYF.

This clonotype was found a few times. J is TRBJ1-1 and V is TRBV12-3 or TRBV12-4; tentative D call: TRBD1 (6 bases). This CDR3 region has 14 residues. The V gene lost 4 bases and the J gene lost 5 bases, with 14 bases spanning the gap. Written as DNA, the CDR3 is TGTGCCAGCAGTTCGGGGGCGGGGTGGACTGAAGCTTTCTTT. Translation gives CASSSGAGWTEAFF.

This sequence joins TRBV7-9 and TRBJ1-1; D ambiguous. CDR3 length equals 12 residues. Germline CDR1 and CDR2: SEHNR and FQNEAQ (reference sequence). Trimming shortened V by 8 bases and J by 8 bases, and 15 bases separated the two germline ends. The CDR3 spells CASLQLEGEAFF. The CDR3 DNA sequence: TGTGCCAGCCTCCAACTGGAGGGCGAAGCTTTCTTT.

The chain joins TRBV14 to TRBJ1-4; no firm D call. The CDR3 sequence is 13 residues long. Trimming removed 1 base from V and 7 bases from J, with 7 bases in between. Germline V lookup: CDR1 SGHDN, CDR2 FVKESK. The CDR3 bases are TGTGCCAGCAGCCAAGTCTTTGGTGAAAAACTGTTTTTT. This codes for CASSQVFGEKLFF.

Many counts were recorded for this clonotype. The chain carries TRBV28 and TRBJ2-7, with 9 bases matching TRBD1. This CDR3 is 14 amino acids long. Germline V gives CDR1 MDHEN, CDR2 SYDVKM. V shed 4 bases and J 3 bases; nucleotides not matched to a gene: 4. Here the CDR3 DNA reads TGTGCCAGCAGTTCCGGGACAGGGAACTACGAGCAGTACTTC. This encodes CASSSGTGNYEQYF.

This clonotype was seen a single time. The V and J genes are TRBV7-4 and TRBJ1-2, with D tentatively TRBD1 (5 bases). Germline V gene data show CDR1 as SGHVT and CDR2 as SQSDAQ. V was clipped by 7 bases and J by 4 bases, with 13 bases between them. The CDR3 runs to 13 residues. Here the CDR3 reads CASTPTAIYGYTF. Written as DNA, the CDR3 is TGTGCCAGCACCCCGACAGCCATCTATGGCTACACCTTC.

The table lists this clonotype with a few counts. The DNA of the CDR3 is TGTGCCAGCACCAGGACACGGGGTGCCTCGGATACGCAGTATTTT. It translates to CASTRTRGASDTQYF. This chain links TRBV28 with TRBJ2-3; D tentatively fits TRBD1 or TRBD2 (5 bases each). CDR1 is MDHEN and CDR2 is SYDVKM in the germline V gene. Trimming shortened V by 7 bases and J by 6 bases, and 20 bases separated the two germline ends. This CDR3 comprises 15 residues.

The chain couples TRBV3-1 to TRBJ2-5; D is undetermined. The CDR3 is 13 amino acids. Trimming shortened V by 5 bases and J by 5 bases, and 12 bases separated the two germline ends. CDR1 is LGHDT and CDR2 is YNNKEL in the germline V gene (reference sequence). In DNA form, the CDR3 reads TGTGCCAGCAGCTCCCAAAGGTGGGAGACCCAGTACTTC. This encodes CASSSQRWETQYF.

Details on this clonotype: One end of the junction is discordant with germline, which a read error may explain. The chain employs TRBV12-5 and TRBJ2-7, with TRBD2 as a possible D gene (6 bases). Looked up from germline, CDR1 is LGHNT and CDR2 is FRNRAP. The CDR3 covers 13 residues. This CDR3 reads CASGPPTRYAQYF. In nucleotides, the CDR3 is TGTGCTAGTGGTCCGCCGACTAGATACGCGCAGTACTTC.

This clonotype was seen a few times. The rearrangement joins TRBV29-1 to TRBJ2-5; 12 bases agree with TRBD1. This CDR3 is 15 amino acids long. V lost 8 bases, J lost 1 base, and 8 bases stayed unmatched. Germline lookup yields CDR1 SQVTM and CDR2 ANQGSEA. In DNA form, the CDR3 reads TGCAGCTTTCCCGGGACAGGGGGCCCCCAAGAGACCCAGTACTTC. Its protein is CSFPGTGGPQETQYF.

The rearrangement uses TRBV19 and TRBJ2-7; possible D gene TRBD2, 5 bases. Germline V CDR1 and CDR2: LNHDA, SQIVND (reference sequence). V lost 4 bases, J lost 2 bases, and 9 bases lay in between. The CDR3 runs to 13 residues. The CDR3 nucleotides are TGTGCCAGTAGTACCGGGATCCCCTACGAGCAGTACTTC. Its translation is CASSTGIPYEQYF.

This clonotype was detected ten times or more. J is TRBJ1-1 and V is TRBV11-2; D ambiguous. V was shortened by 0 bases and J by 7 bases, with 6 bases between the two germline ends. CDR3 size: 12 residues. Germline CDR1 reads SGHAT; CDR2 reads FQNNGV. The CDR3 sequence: CASSLDRYEAFF. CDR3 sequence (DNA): TGTGCCAGCAGCTTAGACAGATATGAAGCTTTCTTT.

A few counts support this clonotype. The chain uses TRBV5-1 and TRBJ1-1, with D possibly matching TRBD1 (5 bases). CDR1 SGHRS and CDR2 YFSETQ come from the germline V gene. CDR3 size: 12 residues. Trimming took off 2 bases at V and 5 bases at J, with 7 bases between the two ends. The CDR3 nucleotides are TGCGCCAGCAGCTTTAAGGGGACTGAAGCTTTCTTT. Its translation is CASSFKGTEAFF.

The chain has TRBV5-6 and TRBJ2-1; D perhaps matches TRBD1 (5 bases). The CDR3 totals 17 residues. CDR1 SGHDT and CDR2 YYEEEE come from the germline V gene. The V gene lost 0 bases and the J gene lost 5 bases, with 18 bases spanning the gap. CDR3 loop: CASSLDRSAGRNNEQFF. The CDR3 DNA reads TGTGCCAGCAGCTTGGATCGGTCGGCAGGGCGAAACAATGAGCAGTTCTTC.

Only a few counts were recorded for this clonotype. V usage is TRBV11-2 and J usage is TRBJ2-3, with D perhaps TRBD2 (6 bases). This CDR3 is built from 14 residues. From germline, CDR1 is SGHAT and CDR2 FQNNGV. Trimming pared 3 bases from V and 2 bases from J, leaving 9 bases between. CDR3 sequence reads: CASSFRDFTDTQYF. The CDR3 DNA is TGTGCCAGCAGCTTCAGGGACTTCACAGATACGCAGTATTTT.